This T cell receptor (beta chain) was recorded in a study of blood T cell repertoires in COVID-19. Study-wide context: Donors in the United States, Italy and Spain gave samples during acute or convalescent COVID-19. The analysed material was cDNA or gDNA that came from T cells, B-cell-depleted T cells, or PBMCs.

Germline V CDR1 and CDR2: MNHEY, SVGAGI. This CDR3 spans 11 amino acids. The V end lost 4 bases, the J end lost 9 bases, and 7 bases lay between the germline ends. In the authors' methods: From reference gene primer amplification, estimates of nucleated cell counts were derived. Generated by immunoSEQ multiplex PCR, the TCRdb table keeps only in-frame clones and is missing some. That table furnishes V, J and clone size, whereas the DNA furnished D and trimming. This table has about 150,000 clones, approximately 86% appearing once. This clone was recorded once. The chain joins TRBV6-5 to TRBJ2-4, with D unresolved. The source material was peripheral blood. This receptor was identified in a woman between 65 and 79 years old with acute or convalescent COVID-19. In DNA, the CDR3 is TGTGCCAGCAGTTTCTCCGGCATTCAGTACTTC. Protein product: CASSFSGIQYF.